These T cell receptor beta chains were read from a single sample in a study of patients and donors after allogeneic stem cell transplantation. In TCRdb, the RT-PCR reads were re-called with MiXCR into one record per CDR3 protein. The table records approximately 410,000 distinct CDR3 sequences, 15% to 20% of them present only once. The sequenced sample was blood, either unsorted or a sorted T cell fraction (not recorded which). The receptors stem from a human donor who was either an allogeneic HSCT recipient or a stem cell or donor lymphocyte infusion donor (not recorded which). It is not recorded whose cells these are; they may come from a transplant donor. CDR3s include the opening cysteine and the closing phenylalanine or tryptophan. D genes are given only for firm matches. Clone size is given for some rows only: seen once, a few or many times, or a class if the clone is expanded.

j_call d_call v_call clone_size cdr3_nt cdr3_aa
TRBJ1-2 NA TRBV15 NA TGTGCCACCAGCAGAGTCTTAGGCGGGGGTTCCTATGGCTACACCTTC CATSRVLGGGSYGYTF
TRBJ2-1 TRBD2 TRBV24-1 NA TGTGCCACCAGTGATTCCATAGCGGGGGGGGTAAATGAGCAGTTCTTC CATSDSIAGGVNEQFF
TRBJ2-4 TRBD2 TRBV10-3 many TGTGCCATCAGTGAGTCGGCCCCGGGAGGGGGGAAAAACATTCAGTACTTC CAISESAPGGGKNIQYF
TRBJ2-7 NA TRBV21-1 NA TGTGCCAGCAGGGGGACTAGCGCCTACGAGCAGTACTTC CASRGTSAYEQYF
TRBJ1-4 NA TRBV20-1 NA TGCAGTGCTAGTGTGGGGACTAATGAAAAACTGTTTTTT CSASVGTNEKLFF
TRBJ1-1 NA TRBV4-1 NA TGCGCCAGCAGCCAAGTTCAGGGTGGGACTGAAGCTTTCTTT CASSQVQGGTEAFF
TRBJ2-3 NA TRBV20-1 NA TGCAGTGCCCCCCCGGCAGGCAGCGGAAATACGCAGTATTTT CSAPPAGSGNTQYF
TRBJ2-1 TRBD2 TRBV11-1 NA TGTGCCAGCAGCTTGTACGGGAGGGCTAACAATGAGCAGTTCTTC CASSLYGRANNEQFF
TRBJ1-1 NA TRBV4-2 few TGTGCCAGCAGACCCCAGCCCGACACTGAAGCTTTCTTT CASRPQPDTEAFF
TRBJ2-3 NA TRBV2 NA TGTGCCGGCAGGGCTAGCCCCCCAGATACGCAGTATTTT CAGRASPPDTQYF
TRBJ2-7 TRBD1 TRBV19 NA TGTGCCAGTAGTATAGGGGACAGGGCTACTTACGAGCAGTACTTC CASSIGDRATYEQYF
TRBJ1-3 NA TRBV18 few TGTGCCAGCTCGACGCTCTGGGGGAGTCCTGGAAACACCATATATTTT CASSTLWGSPGNTIYF
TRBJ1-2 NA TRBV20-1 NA TGCAGTGCTCGCCCGGGGGGCGCGACTAACTATGGCTTCACCTTC CSARPGGATNYGFTF
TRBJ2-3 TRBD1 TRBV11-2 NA TGTGCCAGCAGCTTAAGAGGGGGACAGTTCACAGATACGCAGTATTTT CASSLRGGQFTDTQYF
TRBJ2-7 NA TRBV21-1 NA TGTGCCAGCAGCAAAAGAGCCGGACACCCCTACGAGCAGTACTTC CASSKRAGHPYEQYF
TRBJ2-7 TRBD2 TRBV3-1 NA TGTGCCAGCAGCCAAGTTCGACTAGCGGGAGAGGAGCAGTACTTC CASSQVRLAGEEQYF
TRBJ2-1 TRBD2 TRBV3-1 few TGTGCCAGCAGCCAAGATCGCGGGGGACTCTACAATGAGCAGTTCTTC CASSQDRGGLYNEQFF
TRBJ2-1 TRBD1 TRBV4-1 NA TGCGCCAGCAGCCAAATAGTCGTCAGACGGGACAGGGGAATTTACAATGAGCAGTTCTTC CASSQIVVRRDRGIYNEQFF
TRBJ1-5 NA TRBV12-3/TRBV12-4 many TGTGCCAGCAGCGAAAGAGGGGAAAGCAATCAGCCCCAGCATTTT CASSERGESNQPQHF
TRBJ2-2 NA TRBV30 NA TGTGCCTGGAGTGTACTGACGTCCGGGGAGCTGTTTTTT CAWSVLTSGELFF
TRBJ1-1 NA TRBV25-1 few TGTGCCAGCAGTGAATACCCAGGGGAGAGCACTGAAGCTTTCTTT CASSEYPGESTEAFF
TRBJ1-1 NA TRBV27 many TGTGCCAGCAGTTTATTGAGGGGGACCTTGCCCACTGAAGCTTTCTTT CASSLLRGTLPTEAFF
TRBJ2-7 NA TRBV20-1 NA TGCAGTGCTAGGAGGGACTCCCGGACCTACGAGCAGTACTTC CSARRDSRTYEQYF
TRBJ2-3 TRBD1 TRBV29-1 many TGCAGCGCCTACGACAGGGGGGACACAGATACGCAGTATTTT CSAYDRGDTDTQYF
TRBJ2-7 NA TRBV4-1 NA TGCGCCAGCAGCCAAGTCCCCCTCCCCCTGGACAGTTCCTACGAGCAGTACTTC CASSQVPLPLDSSYEQYF
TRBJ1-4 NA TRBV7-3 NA TGTGCCAGATTTATAACCTCAACTAATGAAAAACTGTTTTTT CARFITSTNEKLFF
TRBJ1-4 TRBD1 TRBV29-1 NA TGCAGCGTACAACAGGGGGCTAATGAAAAACTGTTTTTT CSVQQGANEKLFF
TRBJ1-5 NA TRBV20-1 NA TGCAGTGCTAGCCTTTGTAGGGACTACCTTTATAGCAATCAGCCCCAGCATTTT CSASLCRDYLYSNQPQHF
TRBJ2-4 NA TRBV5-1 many TGCGCCAGCAGCCAATCGGGAGTGTTCCAAAACATTCAGTACTTC CASSQSGVFQNIQYF
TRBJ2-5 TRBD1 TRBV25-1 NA TGTGCCAGCAAACTGACAGGGGAGGCCCAGTACTTC CASKLTGEAQYF
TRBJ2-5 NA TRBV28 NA TGTGCCAGCAGTTCCTTCGACTGGGGGAACCAAGAGACCCAGTACTTC CASSSFDWGNQETQYF
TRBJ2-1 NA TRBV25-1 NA TGTGCCAGCAGTGAGGATGCACGGGACTGGTCACATTATGAGCAGTTCTTC CASSEDARDWSHYEQFF
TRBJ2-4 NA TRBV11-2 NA TGTGCCAGCAGCTTAAAGGGACTAAACATTCAGTACTTC CASSLKGLNIQYF
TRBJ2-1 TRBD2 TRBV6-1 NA TGTGCCAGCAAAGAAGCGGGAGGGTCCCCCTACAATGAGCAGTTCTTC CASKEAGGSPYNEQFF
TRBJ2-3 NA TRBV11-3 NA TGTGCCAGCAGCAAAACGGGGACCACAGATACGCAGTATTTT CASSKTGTTDTQYF
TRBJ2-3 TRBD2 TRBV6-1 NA TGTGCCAGCATGGGCGGGGGAGATGTGTTAACAGATACGCAGTATTTT CASMGGGDVLTDTQYF
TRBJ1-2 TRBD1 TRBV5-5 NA TGTGCCAGCAGCCGGGACTTGGGGACAGGGTTCAACTATGGCTACACCTTC CASSRDLGTGFNYGYTF
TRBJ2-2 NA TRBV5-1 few TGCGCCAGCAGCTTGGATGGGACAAGCCCCACCGGGGAGCTGTTTTTT CASSLDGTSPTGELFF
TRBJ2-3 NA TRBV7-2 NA TGTGCCAGCAGCTTAGACCCGGCGGGACGCAGGGATACGCAGTATTTT CASSLDPAGRRDTQYF
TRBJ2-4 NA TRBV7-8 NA TGTGCCAGCAGCTTGTTCAGGGGCCTGGGGAACATTCAGTACTTC CASSLFRGLGNIQYF